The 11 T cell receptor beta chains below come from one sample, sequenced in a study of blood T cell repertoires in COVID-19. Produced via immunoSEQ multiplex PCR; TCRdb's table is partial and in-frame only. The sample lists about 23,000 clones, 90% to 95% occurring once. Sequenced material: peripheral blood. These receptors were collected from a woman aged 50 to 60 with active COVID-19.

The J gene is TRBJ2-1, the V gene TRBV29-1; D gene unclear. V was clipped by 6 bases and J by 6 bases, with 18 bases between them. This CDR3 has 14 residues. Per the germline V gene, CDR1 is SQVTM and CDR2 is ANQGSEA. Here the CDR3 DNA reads TGCAGCGTAATCAACCCCGACTCCACCAATGAGCAGTTCTTC. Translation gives CSVINPDSTNEQFF.

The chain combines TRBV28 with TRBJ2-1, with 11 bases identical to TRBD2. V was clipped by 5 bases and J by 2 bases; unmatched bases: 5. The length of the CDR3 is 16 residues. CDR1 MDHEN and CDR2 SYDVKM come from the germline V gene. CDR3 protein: CASSLTSGGAYNEQFF. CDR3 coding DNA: TGTGCCAGCAGTCTAACTAGCGGGGGAGCCTACAATGAGCAGTTCTTC.

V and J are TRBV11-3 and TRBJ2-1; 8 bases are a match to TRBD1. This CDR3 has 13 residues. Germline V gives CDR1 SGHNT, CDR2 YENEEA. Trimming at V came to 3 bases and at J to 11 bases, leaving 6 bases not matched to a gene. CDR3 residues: CASSLGQDFKQFF. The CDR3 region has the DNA TGTGCCAGCAGCTTGGGACAGGACTTTAAGCAGTTCTTC.

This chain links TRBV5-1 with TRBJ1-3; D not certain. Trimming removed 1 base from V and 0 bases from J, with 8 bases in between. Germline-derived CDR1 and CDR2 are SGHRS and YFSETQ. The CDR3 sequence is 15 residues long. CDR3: CASSLQAYSGNTIYF. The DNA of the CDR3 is TGCGCCAGCAGCTTGCAGGCGTACTCTGGAAACACCATATATTTT.

CDR3 in DNA: TGTGCCAGCAGCTATGGGGGACAGAACACCGGGGAGCTGTTTTTT. This translates into CASSYGGQNTGELFF. The chain couples TRBV5-5 to TRBJ2-2; tentatively, D is TRBD1 (6 bases). Germline CDR1 and CDR2: SGHKS and YYEKEE (reference sequence). V lost 3 bases and J lost 1, with 10 bases in between. This CDR3 has 15 residues.

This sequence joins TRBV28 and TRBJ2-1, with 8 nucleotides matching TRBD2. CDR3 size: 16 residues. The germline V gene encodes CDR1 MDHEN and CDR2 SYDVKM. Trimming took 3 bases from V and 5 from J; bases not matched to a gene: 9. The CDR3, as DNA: TGTGCCAGCAGTTTGGAGGGGAGCGGGAGTCACAATGAGCAGTTCTTC. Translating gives CASSLEGSGSHNEQFF.

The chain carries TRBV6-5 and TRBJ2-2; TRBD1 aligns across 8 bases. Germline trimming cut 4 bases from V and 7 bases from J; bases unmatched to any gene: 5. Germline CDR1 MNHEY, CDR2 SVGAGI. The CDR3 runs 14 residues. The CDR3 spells CASSLTGVIGELFF. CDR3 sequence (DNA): TGTGCCAGCAGTTTGACAGGGGTAATCGGGGAGCTGTTTTTT.

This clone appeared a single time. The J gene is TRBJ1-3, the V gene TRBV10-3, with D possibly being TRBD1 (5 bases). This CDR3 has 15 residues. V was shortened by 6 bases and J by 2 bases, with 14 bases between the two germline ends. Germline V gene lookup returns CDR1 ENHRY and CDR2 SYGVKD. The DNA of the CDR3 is TGTGCCATCAGCTCGTACCTAGGGGCTGGAAACACCATATATTTT. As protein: CAISSYLGAGNTIYF.

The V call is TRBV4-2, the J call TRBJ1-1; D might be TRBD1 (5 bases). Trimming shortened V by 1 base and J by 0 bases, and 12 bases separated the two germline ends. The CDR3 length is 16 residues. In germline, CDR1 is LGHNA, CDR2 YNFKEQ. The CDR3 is CASSQAGGTLNTEAFF. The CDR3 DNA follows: TGTGCCAGCAGCCAAGCCGGAGGGACCCTGAACACTGAAGCTTTCTTT.

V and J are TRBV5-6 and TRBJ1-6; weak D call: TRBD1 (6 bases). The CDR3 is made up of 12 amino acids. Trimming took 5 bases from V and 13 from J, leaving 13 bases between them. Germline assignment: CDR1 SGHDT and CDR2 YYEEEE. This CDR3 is CASSLTGSPLHF. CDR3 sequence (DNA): TGTGCCAGCAGTCTAACAGGGTCCCCCCTCCACTTT.

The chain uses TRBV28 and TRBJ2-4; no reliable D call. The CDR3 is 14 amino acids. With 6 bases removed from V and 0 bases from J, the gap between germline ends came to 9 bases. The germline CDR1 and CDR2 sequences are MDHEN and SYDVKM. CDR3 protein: CASSLSRAKNIQYF. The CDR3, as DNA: TGTGCCAGCAGCCTAAGTAGAGCCAAAAACATTCAGTACTTC. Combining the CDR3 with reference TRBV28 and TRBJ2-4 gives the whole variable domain DVKVTQSSRYLVKRTGEKVFLECVQDMDHENMFWYRQDPGLGLRLIYFSYDVKMKEKGDIPEGYSVSREKKERFSLILESASTNQTSMYLCASSLSRAKNIQYFGAGTRLSVL.